The rows below give T cell receptor beta chains drawn from one sample of a study of blood T cell repertoires in COVID-19. Assay: immunoSEQ multiplex PCR; the TCRdb copy retains only in-frame clones and omits some. The sample consists of about 350,000 clones, more than 75% of them appearing once. Sample: PBMCs or T cells enriched from blood (not recorded which). All receptors come from a woman aged 25 to 39 who had recovered from COVID-19. Both conserved end residues are part of each CDR3.

j_call	v_call	cdr3_aa
TRBJ1-1	TRBV24-1	CATSETGAEAFF
TRBJ1-2	TRBV6-2/TRBV6-3	CASSLVPGQRNYGYTF
TRBJ1-1	TRBV15	CATSRDWRINTEAFF
TRBJ1-5	TRBV18	CASSRSGGNQPQHF
TRBJ2-6	TRBV9	CASSVGSRGANVLTF
TRBJ2-2	TRBV13	CASSSHTGSDTGELFF
TRBJ1-2	TRBV15	CATSRDSRAASGYTF
TRBJ2-2	TRBV7-8	CASSSAGGNTGELFF
TRBJ2-7	TRBV30	CAWRTLAGGPNPYEQYF
TRBJ1-2	TRBV27	CASSLSGLGNGYTF
TRBJ2-7	TRBV7-9	CASSSTSGGHEQYF
TRBJ2-5	TRBV7-2	CASSFSWLHRGETQYF
TRBJ1-4	TRBV29-1	CSVTLINGEKLFF
TRBJ1-2	TRBV4-3	CASSRETGQIYGYTF
TRBJ2-1	TRBV7-2	CASGAWGVEQFF
TRBJ2-3	TRBV7-6	CASSFKRGGVTADTQYF
TRBJ1-2	TRBV9	CASSVEAGGYGYTF
TRBJ2-3	TRBV13	CASRPRAGPTDTQYF
TRBJ1-1	TRBV5-1	CASSLGVRGVNTEAFF
TRBJ2-1	TRBV5-8	CASSGITGFLRGGNEQFF
TRBJ1-2	TRBV2	CASSRQGINYGYTF
TRBJ2-5	TRBV11-2	CASSSSTGQETQYF
TRBJ2-7	TRBV6-2/TRBV6-3	CASSRTGGFNEQYF
TRBJ2-2	TRBV6-2/TRBV6-3	CASSSVQHTGELFF
TRBJ2-5	TRBV5-6	CASSSVGGETQYF
TRBJ2-1	TRBV7-9	CASSFTTFVLNEQFF
TRBJ1-2	TRBV11-2	CASSPRTGKPYGYTF
TRBJ2-2	TRBV5-4	CASSSPGLPNTGELFF
TRBJ2-3	TRBV5-1	CASSSWTSGTTDTQYF
TRBJ2-1	TRBV9	CAGPFDRSGPGSDSYNEQFF
TRBJ1-6	TRBV4-1	CASSQKQGFPLHF
TRBJ2-7	TRBV28	CASSNRARDEQYF
TRBJ1-2	TRBV5-8	CASSLPGIYGYTF
TRBJ1-5	TRBV20-1	CSASRPQTGFSNQPQHF
TRBJ2-3	TRBV6-6	CASLPGGITDTQYF
TRBJ2-3	TRBV29-1	CSVSAPGGTDTQYF
TRBJ2-7	TRBV27	CASSLSTRVLREQYF
TRBJ1-2	TRBV6-5	CASSPNQGENYGYTF
TRBJ2-7	TRBV27	CASRPTASYEQYF
TRBJ2-5	TRBV27	CASSLSIGRETQYF
TRBJ2-5	TRBV19	CASSTRTGLGETQYF
TRBJ2-3	TRBV5-1	CASSLLGGSTDTQYF
TRBJ2-1	TRBV29-1	CSADRVGSYNEQFF
TRBJ2-2	TRBV7-9	CASSLFGGNTGELFF
TRBJ1-6	TRBV30	CAWSLWAAGLSSPLHF